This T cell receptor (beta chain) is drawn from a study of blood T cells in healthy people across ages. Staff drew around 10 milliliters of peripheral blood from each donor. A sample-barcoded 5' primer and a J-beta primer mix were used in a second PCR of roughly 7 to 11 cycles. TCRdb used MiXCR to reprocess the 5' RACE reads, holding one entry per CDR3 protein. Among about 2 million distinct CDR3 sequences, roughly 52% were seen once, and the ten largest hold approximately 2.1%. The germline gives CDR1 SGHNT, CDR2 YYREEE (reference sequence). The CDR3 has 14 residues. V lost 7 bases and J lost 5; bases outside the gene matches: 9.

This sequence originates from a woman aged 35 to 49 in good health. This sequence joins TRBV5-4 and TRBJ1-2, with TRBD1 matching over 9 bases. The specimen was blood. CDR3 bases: TGTGCCAGCGGTAGATGGGACAGGGCTTATGGCTACACCTTC. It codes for CASGRWDRAYGYTF.